The 32 T cell receptor beta chains given below trace back to one sample, sequenced in a study of cytotoxic CD8 clonotypes in ibrutinib-treated CLL. The assay was immunoSEQ multiplex PCR, and TCRdb's table has in-frame clones only and misses some. The sample includes more than 110,000 clones, roughly 76% of them seen just once. The source was PBMCs, collected after 24 months of ibrutinib treatment. Receptor source: a human donor with chronic lymphocytic leukemia.

The V gene is TRBV7-9, the J gene TRBJ2-3, with D possibly matching TRBD1 (5 bases). V was pared by 4 bases and J by 6 bases, with 20 bases between. Germline V gene sequence: CDR1 SEHNR, CDR2 FQNEAQ (reference sequence). The CDR3 is 16 amino acids. In nucleotides, the CDR3 is TGTGCCAGCAGCTCCTTCGGAAGGCAGGGCGGCGATACGCAGTATTTT. Amino acids: CASSSFGRQGGDTQYF.

This chain joins TRBV25-1 and TRBJ2-2; weak D call: TRBD1 (5 bases). The germline gives CDR1 MGHDK, CDR2 SYGVNS. V was trimmed by 5 bases and J by 5 bases, leaving 12 bases between them. The CDR3 runs to 14 residues. The CDR3 region is CASSPPRQTGELFF. CDR3 nucleotides: TGTGCCAGCAGTCCTCCCCGACAGACCGGGGAGCTGTTTTTT.

The chain employs TRBV18 and TRBJ2-2; either TRBD1 or TRBD2 may supply D (5 bases each). The CDR3 extends over 16 amino acids. Germline-derived CDR1 and CDR2 are KGHSH and LQKENI. The V end lost 3 bases, the J end lost 0 bases, and 11 bases lay between the germline ends. The CDR3 DNA is TGTGCCAGCTCACCGGGGGTCGGCGCGAACACCGGGGAGCTGTTTTTT. This sequence encodes CASSPGVGANTGELFF.

The chain has TRBV7-2 and TRBJ2-5; D uncertain. From germline, CDR1 is SGHTA and CDR2 FQGNSA. Deletions cut 5 bases from V and 5 bases from J, with 9 bases between. This CDR3 has 12 amino acids. CDR3 sequence: CASSTYVETQYF. The CDR3 DNA sequence: TGTGCCAGCAGCACCTACGTCGAGACCCAGTACTTC. Full variable domain (remainder filled in from reference TRBV7-2 and TRBJ2-5): GAGVSQSPSNKVTEKGKDVELRCDPISGHTALYWYRQSLGQGLEFLIYFQGNSAPDKSGLPSDRFSAERTGGSVSTLTIQRTQQEDSAVYLCASSTYVETQYFGPGTRLLVL.

This sequence joins TRBV7-9 and TRBJ2-7; D is perhaps TRBD2 (6 bases). Germline CDR1 is SEHNR and CDR2 is FQNEAQ (reference sequence). V dropped 1 base and J dropped 2 bases, with 12 bases sitting between them. CDR3 length equals 15 residues. The CDR3 spells CASSLGVGLAYEQYF. As DNA, the CDR3 is TGTGCCAGCAGCTTAGGAGTGGGACTGGCCTACGAGCAGTACTTC.

The J gene is TRBJ2-1, the V gene TRBV18; no reliable D call. Trimming stripped 4 bases from V and 9 bases from J, with 7 bases between. CDR3 length equals 11 residues. Germline V gene sequence: CDR1 KGHSH, CDR2 LQKENI. The CDR3 DNA is TGTGCCAGCTCACGGGCGGTTGAGCAGTTCTTC. Protein sequence: CASSRAVEQFF.

The J gene is TRBJ1-3, the V gene TRBV1; no DNA check was done on the table's D call, TRBD1. TRBV1 is a pseudogene segment. The CDR3 covers 11 residues. CDR3 region: CTVGQRGTIYF. The CDR3 DNA is TGCACCGTGGGGCAAAGGGGCACCATATATTTT.

This clone was seen a single time. The chain couples TRBV9 to TRBJ2-7, with TRBD2 identical over 9 bases. The CDR3 sequence is 16 residues long. V trimming: 0 bases; J trimming: 7 bases; junction bases outside the gene matches: 11. Germline loops: CDR1 SGDLS, CDR2 YYNGEE. CDR3 region: CASSVGGLAGPGEQYF. CDR3 bases: TGTGCCAGCAGCGTAGGGGGGCTAGCGGGGCCCGGGGAGCAGTACTTC.

The rearrangement joins TRBV7-2 to TRBJ2-5; TRBD1 agrees at 7 bases. J gave up 5 bases and V 5 bases, and 8 bases lay outside the gene matches. CDR1 is SGHTA and CDR2 is FQGNSA in the germline V gene. This CDR3 region has 14 residues. This CDR3 reads CASSPRTGWETQYF. DNA of the CDR3: TGTGCCAGCAGCCCCCGGACAGGCTGGGAGACCCAGTACTTC.

This clone was seen just once. This chain links TRBV5-1 with TRBJ2-5; D could derive from TRBD1 or TRBD2 (5 bases each). The CDR3 extends over 15 amino acids. In germline, CDR1 is SGHRS, CDR2 YFSETQ. The V gene lost 4 bases and the J gene lost 0 bases, with 13 bases spanning the gap. The CDR3 region is CASSPRDQHQETQYF. CDR3 nucleotide sequence: TGCGCCAGCAGCCCCCGGGACCAACACCAAGAGACCCAGTACTTC.

This chain connects TRBV29-1 to TRBJ2-1; tentative D call: TRBD2 (5 bases). The CDR3 extends over 18 amino acids. The V and J ends lost 1 base and 11 bases respectively, with 30 bases between them. Germline V gene lookup returns CDR1 SQVTM and CDR2 ANQGSEA. In DNA form, the CDR3 reads TGCAGCGTTGAAGGCCAAGAGGGTGGGTCAGCTTGGGCCCCCAAGCAGTTCTTC. Translation: CSVEGQEGGSAWAPKQFF.

The chain links TRBV15 to TRBJ2-1; the D is unclear. Germline loops: CDR1 LNHNV, CDR2 YYDKDF (reference sequence). The CDR3 consists of 12 residues. V dropped 0 bases and J dropped 9 bases, with 6 bases sitting between them. This chain's CDR3 is CATSRDWGEQFF. Here the CDR3 DNA reads TGTGCCACCAGCAGAGATTGGGGTGAGCAGTTCTTC.

The chain uses TRBV7-9 and TRBJ1-4, with 7 bases that match TRBD1. V lost 5 bases and J lost 7; bases outside the gene matches: 4. The V gene's germline CDR1 is SEHNR and CDR2 FQNEAQ (reference sequence). The CDR3 has 13 amino acids. The CDR3 coding sequence is TGTGCCAGCAGCGGGAGGGACAGTGAAAAACTGTTTTTT. Amino acid sequence: CASSGRDSEKLFF.

The gene calls are TRBV29-1 and TRBJ2-5, with D perhaps matching TRBD2 (7 bases). Trimming took 2 bases from V and 7 from J, leaving 20 bases between them. The CDR3 is 15 residues long. Germline CDR1 reads SQVTM; CDR2 reads ANQGSEA. As DNA, the CDR3 is TGCAGCGTTGAAAGGAGAGGGGGGGTCGCAGGGACCCAGTACTTC. Translation gives CSVERRGGVAGTQYF.

The chain joins TRBV5-1 to TRBJ2-7; tentatively, D is TRBD1 (6 bases). Germline lookup yields CDR1 SGHRS and CDR2 YFSETQ. The CDR3 is 17 residues long. V shed 2 bases and J shed 4 bases, with 22 bases lying between them. CDR3 bases: TGCGCCAGCAGCTTCGGGATCTCCGGGACATCCCAGTACGAGCAGTACTTC. The encoded protein is CASSFGISGTSQYEQYF.

The chain joins TRBV5-6 to TRBJ2-1; TRBD2 aligns across 7 bases. CDR1 is SGHDT and CDR2 is YYEEEE in the germline V gene. The CDR3 spans 13 residues. Losses at the gene ends were 1 base for V and 12 bases for J; bases not matched to a gene: 7. CDR3 nucleotide sequence: TGTGCCAGCAGCTTGCCGACCGGACTAGTGCAGTTCTTC. As protein: CASSLPTGLVQFF.

This clone came up once. The CDR3 here is CASAPEATDTQYF. Here the CDR3 DNA reads TGTGCCAGCGCCCCGGAGGCCACAGATACGCAGTATTTT. The chain is built from TRBV27 and TRBJ2-3, with D possibly matching TRBD2 (5 bases). This CDR3 comprises 13 residues. Germline V gives CDR1 MNHEY, CDR2 SMNVEV (reference sequence). The V gene lost 8 bases and the J gene lost 2 bases, with 11 bases spanning the gap.

This clone has more than one count but fewer than ten. The germline gene is not matched at one end of the junction; a read error may be the cause. J is TRBJ1-3 and V is TRBV7-7; D not certain. This CDR3 contains 14 residues. Germline V gene lookup returns CDR1 SSHAT and CDR2 FNYEAQ (reference sequence). CDR3 loop: CASSPTSSGNTIYF. CDR3 bases: TGTGCTAGCAGCCCGACCTCCTCTGGAAACACCATATATTTT.

The CDR3 bases are TGTGCCAGCAGTTTACAGGCGACAGGGCAGGCACCCCTCCACTTT. It encodes CASSLQATGQAPLHF. The chain links TRBV28 to TRBJ1-6, with 7 bases lining up with TRBD1. This CDR3 has 15 residues. The trim removed 2 bases at V and 11 bases at J, leaving 9 bases unmatched. Germline assignment: CDR1 MDHEN and CDR2 SYDVKM.

The chain recombines TRBV10-3 with TRBJ2-1; D is tentatively TRBD1 or TRBD2 (5 bases each). Trimming stripped 4 bases from V and 7 bases from J, with 20 bases between. This CDR3 is 16 amino acids long. Germline V gene lookup returns CDR1 ENHRY and CDR2 SYGVKD. The chain's CDR3 is CAISVGVLGMGNEQFF. DNA for the CDR3: TGTGCCATCAGTGTGGGGGTGCTCGGGATGGGGAATGAGCAGTTCTTC.

Here the CDR3 reads CASGGSPLAPLHF. The DNA for the CDR3 is TGTGCCAGCGGAGGCAGCCCACTAGCTCCCCTCCACTTT. The chain joins TRBV6-1 to TRBJ1-6; the D is unclear. The CDR3 length is 13 residues. CDR1 MNHNS and CDR2 SASEGT come from the germline V gene. The ends were cut back, 8 bases at V and 13 bases at J, with 18 bases in the middle.

A single count supports this clone. V and J are TRBV18 and TRBJ1-2; D is uncertain. CDR3 length equals 14 residues. V lost 3 bases and J lost 4, with 12 bases in between. Germline values: CDR1 KGHSH, CDR2 LQKENI. For the CDR3, the DNA is TGTGCCAGCTCACCGGTTGGCTCCAGCTATGGCTACACCTTC. It is translated as CASSPVGSSYGYTF. Combining the CDR3 with reference TRBV18 and TRBJ1-2 gives the whole variable domain NAGVMQNPRHLVRRRGQEARLRCSPMKGHSHVYWYRQLPEEGLKFMVYLQKENIIDESGMPKERFSAEFPKEGPSILRIQQVVRGDSAAYFCASSPVGSSYGYTFGSGTRLTVV.

The V call is TRBV6-5, the J call TRBJ1-2, with D possibly TRBD1 on 6 matching bases. V was shortened by 6 bases and J by 4 bases, with 9 bases between the two germline ends. From germline, CDR1 is MNHEY and CDR2 SVGAGI. The CDR3 spans 12 residues. The CDR3 DNA reads TGTGCCAGCAGCGGGGGGGCCTATGGCTACACCTTC. Protein: CASSGGAYGYTF.

This chain connects TRBV28 to TRBJ2-7, with D perhaps matching TRBD1 (5 bases). The V gene lost 2 bases and the J gene lost 2 bases, with 7 bases spanning the gap. Per germline, CDR1 MDHEN and CDR2 SYDVKM. This CDR3 is built from 13 residues. The CDR3 loop reads CASSLGAPYEQYF. The CDR3 nucleotides are TGTGCCAGCAGTTTAGGGGCCCCCTACGAGCAGTACTTC. The complete variable domain, with remaining parts taken from reference TRBV28 and TRBJ2-7, reads DVKVTQSSRYLVKRTGEKVFLECVQDMDHENMFWYRQDPGLGLRLIYFSYDVKMKEKGDIPEGYSVSREKKERFSLILESASTNQTSMYLCASSLGAPYEQYFGPGTRLTVT.

V is TRBV11-2 and J is TRBJ1-4, with D uncertain. Deletions cut 5 bases from V and 8 bases from J, with 6 bases between. The CDR3 contains 11 residues. Germline V gives CDR1 SGHAT, CDR2 FQNNGV. CDR3 protein: CASSLTEKLFF. CDR3 in DNA: TGTGCCAGCAGCCTAACCGAAAAACTGTTTTTT.

The chain combines TRBV9 with TRBJ1-3, with D hard to call. The CDR3 spans 14 residues. V was cut by 0 bases and J by 1 base, with 5 bases left in between. The germline gives CDR1 SGDLS, CDR2 YYNGEE. CDR3 protein: CASSVASSGNTIYF. CDR3 in DNA: TGTGCCAGCAGCGTAGCTTCTTCTGGAAACACCATATATTTT.

In its sample, this clone was seen a few times. The chain couples TRBV6-1 to TRBJ2-5; D is unresolved. Germline lookup yields CDR1 MNHNS and CDR2 SASEGT. CDR3 length: 13 residues. The V end lost 11 bases, the J end lost 3 bases, and 16 bases lay between the germline ends. CDR3 residues: CAASWAEKETQYF. CDR3 DNA: TGTGCCGCCTCCTGGGCAGAAAAAGAGACCCAGTACTTC.

DNA of the CDR3: TGTGCCTACTCCCAGGATTCTGGAAACACCATATATTTT. Translation: CAYSQDSGNTIYF. This chain links TRBV30 with TRBJ1-3; no firm D call. Germline CDR1 and CDR2: GTSNPN and SVGIG (reference sequence). The CDR3 is 13 residues long. Trimming took off 7 bases at V and 1 base at J, with 11 bases between the two ends. Variable domain in full (rest from reference TRBV30 and TRBJ1-3): SQTIHQWPATLVQPVGSPLSLECTVEGTSNPNLYWYRQAAGRGLQLLFYSVGIGQISSEVPQNLSASRPQDRQFILSSKKLLLSDSGFYLCAYSQDSGNTIYFGEGSWLTVV.

For this clone: The junction does not match germline at one end; this may be a read error. The V and J genes are TRBV6-5 and TRBJ2-5; no clear D gene. CDR3 length: 14 amino acids. CDR1 is MNHEY, CDR2 SVGAGI, per germline. CDR3 nucleotide sequence: TGTGCCAGCAGTTACTCGAGTTCGTTAGTCCCCCGTCACTTC. As protein: CASSYSSSLVPRHF.

The chain is built from TRBV29-1 and TRBJ1-1, with TRBD1 matching 7 bases. Trimming at V came to 6 bases and at J to 5 bases, leaving 6 bases not matched to a gene. Germline V lookup: CDR1 SQVTM, CDR2 ANQGSEA. The CDR3 has 12 amino acids. The CDR3 sequence: CSVRGGYTEAFF. CDR3 in DNA: TGCAGCGTCAGGGGGGGCTATACTGAAGCTTTCTTT.

This chain connects TRBV16 to TRBJ1-2; D remains ambiguous. CDR3 length: 12 residues. Germline V gene sequence: CDR1 KGHSY, CDR2 FQNENV. Trimming took off 2 bases at V and 4 bases at J, with 5 bases between the two ends. CDR3 protein: CASSQEGYGYTF. The CDR3 DNA reads as TGTGCCAGCAGCCAAGAGGGCTATGGCTACACCTTC. Using reference TRBV16 and TRBJ1-2 for the parts outside the CDR3, the full variable domain is GEEVAQTPKHLVRGEGQKAKLYCAPIKGHSYVFWYQQVLKNEFKFLISFQNENVFDETGMPKERFSAKCLPNSPCSLEIQATKLEDSAVYFCASSQEGYGYTFGSGTRLTVV.

J is TRBJ1-1 and V is TRBV5-1, with D perhaps TRBD1 (5 bases). The CDR3 runs 14 residues. V was cut by 0 bases and J by 4 bases, with 10 bases left in between. CDR1 is SGHRS, CDR2 YFSETQ, per germline. In DNA, the CDR3 is TGCGCCAGCAGCTTGGCGGGGGTGGGCACTGAAGCTTTCTTT. This gives the protein CASSLAGVGTEAFF.